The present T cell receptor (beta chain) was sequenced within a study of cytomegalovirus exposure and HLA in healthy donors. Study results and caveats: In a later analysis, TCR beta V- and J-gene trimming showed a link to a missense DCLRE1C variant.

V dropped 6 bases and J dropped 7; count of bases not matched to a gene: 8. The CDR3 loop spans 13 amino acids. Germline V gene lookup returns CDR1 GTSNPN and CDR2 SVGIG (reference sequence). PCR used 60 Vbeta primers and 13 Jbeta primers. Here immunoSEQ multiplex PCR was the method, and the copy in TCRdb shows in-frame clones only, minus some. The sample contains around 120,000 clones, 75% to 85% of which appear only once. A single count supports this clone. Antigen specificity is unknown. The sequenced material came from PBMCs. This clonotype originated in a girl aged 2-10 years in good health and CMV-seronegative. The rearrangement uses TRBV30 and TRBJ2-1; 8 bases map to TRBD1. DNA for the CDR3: TGTGCCTGCGGACAGGGAGATCGTAATGAGCAGTTCTTC. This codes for CACGQGDRNEQFF.